This T cell receptor beta chain was retrieved from a study of cytomegalovirus exposure and HLA in healthy donors. Germline CDR1 and CDR2: SGHDN and FVKESK. The junction had 5 bases not matched to a gene; V was cut back by 6 bases and J by 4 bases. This CDR3 is 13 amino acids long. The primer mix had 60 Vbeta and 13 Jbeta primers. Sequencing was performed with immunoSEQ multiplex PCR; in TCRdb, only in-frame clones are kept and a portion is missing. This table has more than 95,000 clones, about 13% appearing once. The sequenced material came from PBMCs. This clonotype was sampled from a man aged 35-49 years in good health and CMV-seropositive. The V gene is TRBV14, the J gene TRBJ1-2; 7 bases are shared with TRBD1. The DNA of the CDR3 is TGTGCCAGCAGACGTGGGACAGTCTATGGCTACACCTTC. Translating gives CASRRGTVYGYTF.